The 22 T cell receptor beta chains below were found in one sample sequenced in a study of vaccination effects on CD4 cells after COVID-19. For these TCRs, the target antigens are not known. Generated by immunoSEQ multiplex PCR, the TCRdb table keeps only in-frame clones and is missing some. The table includes roughly 54,000 clones, 76% detected once. After expansion with viral peptide pools in the ViraFEST assay, antigen-specific CD4+ T cells were sequenced. Isolation of CD4+ T cells took place after approximately 10 days of culture. From March to December 2020, the person had a SARS-CoV-2 infection that was confirmed by PCR. The sample consisted of CD4+ T cells from PBMCs cultured with HIV peptides, taken before COVID-19 vaccination. The subset: HIV-1 Nef peptide pool negative control/reference culture. The source of these receptors is a human donor who had a prior SARS-CoV-2 infection.

The J gene is TRBJ2-1, the V gene TRBV7-2; possibly TRBD2 for D (6 bases). Germline V gene lookup returns CDR1 SGHTA and CDR2 FQGNSA. The CDR3 is 15 amino acids. Trimming shortened V by 1 base and J by 0 bases, and 7 bases separated the two germline ends. The CDR3, as DNA: TGTGCCAGCAGCTTAGAGGGACTCTCCTACAATGAGCAGTTCTTC. It specifies CASSLEGLSYNEQFF.

V usage is TRBV10-3 and J usage is TRBJ2-1; 14 bases map to TRBD2. CDR1 and CDR2 from the germline V gene are ENHRY and SYGVKD. The CDR3 contains 15 residues. V shed 6 bases, J shed 6 bases, and the junction held 4 bases outside the gene matches. The CDR3 DNA reads as TGTGCCATCAGCCCGACTAGCGGGGGGGCCAATGAGCAGTTCTTC. Its translation: CAISPTSGGANEQFF.

The V gene is TRBV10-3, the J gene TRBJ2-7, with 7 positions matching TRBD1. This CDR3 region has 12 residues. The junction had 9 bases not matched to a gene; V was cut back by 6 bases and J by 10 bases. The germline V gene has CDR1 ENHRY and CDR2 SYGVKD. The DNA of the CDR3 is TGTGCCATCAGCCAAACCGGACAGGCACAGTACTTC. This encodes CAISQTGQAQYF.

This sequence joins TRBV12-3 or TRBV12-4 and TRBJ1-2; D unclear. This CDR3 has 12 amino acids. V dropped 4 bases and J dropped 3 bases, with 6 bases sitting between them. CDR3 in amino acids: CASSSTYYGYTF. The CDR3 DNA reads TGTGCCAGCAGTTCCACCTACTATGGCTACACCTTC.

The chain couples TRBV19 to TRBJ2-5, with a weak D call TRBD1 (5 bases). Between the trimmed V and J ends, which lost 6 bases and 2 bases, there was a span of 19 bases. This CDR3 has 16 residues. Germline V lookup: CDR1 LNHDA, CDR2 SQIVND (reference sequence). The CDR3 here is CASSNKIGHLQETQYF. The CDR3 region has the DNA TGTGCCAGTAGCAACAAAATCGGACACCTTCAAGAGACCCAGTACTTC. Complete variable domain (other parts from reference TRBV19 and TRBJ2-5): DGGITQSPKYLFRKEGQNVTLSCEQNLNHDAMYWYRQDPGQGLRLIYYSQIVNDFQKGDIAEGYSVSREKKESFPLTVTSAQKNPTAFYLCASSNKIGHLQETQYFGPGTRLLVL.

The gene calls are TRBV2 and TRBJ2-7; D is unclear. From germline, CDR1 is SNHLY and CDR2 FYNNEI. The CDR3 runs to 14 residues. The V gene lost 6 bases and the J gene lost 4 bases, with 16 bases spanning the gap. The CDR3 DNA is TGTGCCAGCAGGGTCGGTGAGGCCTATTACGAGCAGTACTTC. It encodes CASRVGEAYYEQYF.

In this sample, this clone turned up a few times. This chain uses TRBV6-5 with TRBJ1-1; the D is unclear. Germline CDR1 and CDR2: MNHEY and SVGAGI. V lost 2 bases and J 10 bases, leaving 8 bases between the germline ends. There are 11 residues in the CDR3. DNA for the CDR3: TGTGCCAGCAGTTACCCCCCGACAGCTTTCTTT. As protein: CASSYPPTAFF.

The rearrangement uses TRBV11-3 and TRBJ2-3; D assignment may be TRBD1 or TRBD2 (5 bases each). Trimming took 6 bases from V and 5 from J, leaving 18 bases between them. Germline CDR1 is SGHNT and CDR2 is YENEEA. The CDR3 covers 15 residues. The CDR3 spells CASSQISGPGDTQYF. The CDR3 DNA sequence: TGTGCCAGCAGTCAAATTTCGGGACCGGGAGATACGCAGTATTTT.

CDR3 sequence reads: CATSARDRGDTGELFF. CDR3 sequence (DNA): TGTGCCACCAGTGCCCGGGACAGGGGGGACACCGGGGAGCTGTTTTTT. The chain employs TRBV24-1 and TRBJ2-2, with 11 bases that match TRBD1. CDR3 length: 16 amino acids. Germline CDR1 and CDR2: KGHDR and SFDVKD. The V gene end was trimmed by 5 bases and the J gene end by 3 bases; junction bases not matched to a gene: 4.

The chain links TRBV3-1 (or the pseudogene TRBV3-2) to TRBJ2-5; D is perhaps TRBD1 (6 bases). CDR1 and CDR2 from the germline V gene are LGHDT and YNNKEL (reference sequence). The CDR3 sequence is 12 residues long. V lost 4 bases and J lost 7, with 10 bases in between. CDR3 nucleotides: TGTGCCAGCAGCCTCCGACAGGCGACCCAGTACTTC. This gives the protein CASSLRQATQYF.

In its sample, this clone was seen a few times. V gene TRBV13 combines with J gene TRBJ1-5, with D possibly matching TRBD1 (6 bases). Germline values: CDR1 PRHDT, CDR2 FYEKMQ (reference sequence). There are 13 residues in the CDR3. The V gene lost 1 base and the J gene lost 7 bases, with 8 bases spanning the gap. The CDR3 bases are TGTGCCAGCAGCTTAGACAGGGAGCAGCCCCAGCATTTT. Protein sequence: CASSLDREQPQHF. Supplemented by reference TRBV13 and TRBJ1-5, the full variable domain reads AAGVIQSPRHLIKEKRETATLKCYPIPRHDTVYWYQQGPGQDPQFLISFYEKMQSDKGSIPDRFSAQQFSDYHSELNMSSLELGDSALYFCASSLDREQPQHFGDGTRLSIL.

The rearrangement joins TRBV12-3 or TRBV12-4 to TRBJ2-7; D gene uncertain. The CDR3 consists of 11 residues. V was trimmed by 5 bases and J by 4 bases, leaving 6 bases between them. This chain's CDR3 is CASSAGYEQYF. Written as DNA, the CDR3 is TGTGCCAGCAGTGCTGGTTACGAGCAGTACTTC.

The V and J genes are TRBV5-1 and TRBJ1-2; no clear D gene. Germline V gives CDR1 SGHRS, CDR2 YFSETQ. V lost 1 base and J 3 bases, leaving 7 bases between the germline ends. CDR3 size: 13 residues. This CDR3 is CASSLFTDYGYTF. CDR3 bases: TGCGCCAGCAGCTTGTTCACAGACTATGGCTACACCTTC. Full variable domain (missing parts from reference TRBV5-1 and TRBJ1-2): KAGVTQTPRYLIKTRGQQVTLSCSPISGHRSVSWYQQTPGQGLQFLFEYFSETQRNKGNFPGRFSGRQFSNSRSEMNVSTLELGDSALYLCASSLFTDYGYTFGSGTRLTVV.

In its sample, this clone was seen once. V gene TRBV9 combines with J gene TRBJ1-1; TRBD1 matches at 8 bases. CDR1 is SGDLS, CDR2 YYNGEE, per germline. This CDR3 has 12 residues. V lost 4 bases, J lost 9 bases, and 5 bases stayed unmatched. The CDR3 is CASSSRTGKAFF. The CDR3 DNA is TGTGCCAGCAGCTCGCGGACAGGGAAAGCTTTCTTT.

The chain recombines TRBV27 with TRBJ2-6; possible D gene TRBD1, 5 bases. The CDR3 has 18 amino acids. Trimming took 3 bases from V and 1 from J, leaving 16 bases between them. Germline V gene sequence: CDR1 MNHEY, CDR2 SMNVEV (reference sequence). CDR3 in DNA: TGTGCCAGCAGTTTTCACAAGGAACAGGTATCTGGGGCCAACGTCCTGACTTTC. It codes for CASSFHKEQVSGANVLTF.

The rearrangement uses TRBV7-8 and TRBJ1-4, with D hard to call. Trimming shortened V by 5 bases and J by 0 bases, and 13 bases separated the two germline ends. Germline assignment: CDR1 SGHVS and CDR2 FQNEAQ. The CDR3 is 16 residues long. The CDR3, as DNA: TGTGCCAGCAGCCCCAGCCGGCCCCCAACTAATGAAAAACTGTTTTTT. The encoded protein is CASSPSRPPTNEKLFF.

The chain carries TRBV20-1 and TRBJ1-5; D is possibly TRBD1 (5 bases). The V and J ends lost 3 bases and 7 bases respectively, with 25 bases between them. The V gene's germline CDR1 is DFQATT and CDR2 SNEGSKA (reference sequence). The CDR3 is 17 amino acids. CDR3 bases: TGCAGTGCTAGTCGGCCAGGGTCACAGGTTTCCGGCCAGCCCCAGCATTTT. Its protein product is CSASRPGSQVSGQPQHF.

As concerns this clone: No DNA is shown, since the ends of the CDR3 on it are uncertain; the CDR3 is the one TCRdb lists. This chain connects TRBV12-3 or TRBV12-4 to TRBJ1-1. The CDR3 numbers 13 amino acids, ends counted. The CDR3 loop is CASSFLENTEAFF.

The chain carries TRBV19 and TRBJ1-1; no clear D gene. The V end was cut by 2 bases, the J end by 1 base, with 11 bases between. This CDR3 has 15 amino acids. Germline V lookup: CDR1 LNHDA, CDR2 SQIVND (reference sequence). The CDR3 DNA is TGTGCCAGTAGTATATCTGCGCCATCGAACACTGAAGCTTTCTTT. It codes for CASSISAPSNTEAFF.

The V call is TRBV10-1, the J call TRBJ2-2; D is possibly TRBD2 (5 bases). CDR1 WNHNN and CDR2 SYGVQD come from the germline V gene (reference sequence). Trimming took off 5 bases at V and 7 bases at J, with 11 bases between the two ends. The CDR3 loop spans 13 amino acids. CDR3 nucleotide sequence: TGCGCCAGCAGTTGGCTAGCAGGCGGGGAGCTGTTTTTT. It yields the protein CASSWLAGGELFF.

The chain links TRBV12-3 or TRBV12-4 to TRBJ2-3; no clear D gene. CDR3 length equals 13 residues. Trimming cost V 2 bases and J 6 bases, with 9 bases left between them. The CDR3 reads CASSLSAADTQYF. The CDR3, as DNA: TGTGCCAGCAGTTTATCAGCTGCGGATACGCAGTATTTT.

This chain connects TRBV5-4 to TRBJ1-1; a weak D match, TRBD1 (5 bases). V was trimmed by 3 bases and J by 5 bases, leaving 14 bases between them. The CDR3 contains 14 residues. Germline V gene data show CDR1 as SGHNT and CDR2 as YYREEE (reference sequence). The CDR3 spells CASSSGGHSTEAFF. The CDR3 DNA reads as TGTGCCAGCAGCTCTGGAGGACACTCGACTGAAGCTTTCTTT.